The entry that follows covers one T cell receptor beta chain sequence. This specimen belongs to a study of T cell changes during pregnancy in multiple sclerosis. Repertoires were generated with immunoSEQ multiplex PCR, while TCRdb's copy carries only in-frame clones and drops some. The profile covers roughly 90,000 clones, with 85% to 95% appearing a single time and 0.9% to 0.95% taken by the ten largest. CDR1 and CDR2 from the germline V gene are SGHRS and YFSETQ. V lost 3 bases to trimming and J lost 8 bases; unmatched junction nucleotides: 10. The CDR3 totals 15 residues. The chain uses TRBV5-1 and TRBJ1-4; 7 positions match TRBD1. Here the sequenced sample was peripheral blood, taken before pregnancy. The receptor comes from a female donor with multiple sclerosis, enrolled in a pregnancy study. The chain's CDR3 is CASSWSLDRDEKLFF. The CDR3 coding sequence is TGCGCCAGCAGCTGGTCCCTTGACAGGGACGAAAAACTGTTTTTT.